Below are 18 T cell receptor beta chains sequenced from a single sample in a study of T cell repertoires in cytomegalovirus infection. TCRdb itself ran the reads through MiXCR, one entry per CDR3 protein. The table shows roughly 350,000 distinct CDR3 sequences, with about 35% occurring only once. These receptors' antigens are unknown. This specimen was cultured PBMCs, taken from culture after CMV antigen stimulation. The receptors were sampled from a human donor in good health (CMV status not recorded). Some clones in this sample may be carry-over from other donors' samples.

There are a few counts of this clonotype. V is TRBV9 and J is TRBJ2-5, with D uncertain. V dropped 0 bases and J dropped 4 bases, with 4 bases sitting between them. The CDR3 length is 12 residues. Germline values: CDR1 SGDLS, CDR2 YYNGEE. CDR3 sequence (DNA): TGTGCCAGCAGCGTAGTGGGAGAGACCCAGTACTTC. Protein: CASSVVGETQYF.

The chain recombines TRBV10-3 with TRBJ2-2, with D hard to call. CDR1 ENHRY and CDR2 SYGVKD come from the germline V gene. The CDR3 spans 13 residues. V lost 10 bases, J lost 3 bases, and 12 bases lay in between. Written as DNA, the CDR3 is TGTGCCACCCGGCGTGAATACACCGGGGAGCTGTTTTTT. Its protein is CATRREYTGELFF.

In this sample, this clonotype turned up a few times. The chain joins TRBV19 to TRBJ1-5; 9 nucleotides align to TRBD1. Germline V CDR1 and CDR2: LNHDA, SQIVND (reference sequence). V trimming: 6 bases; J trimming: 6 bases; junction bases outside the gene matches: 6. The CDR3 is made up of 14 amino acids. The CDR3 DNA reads TGTGCCAGTAGGCCGGACAGGGGACGTCAGCCCCAGCATTTT. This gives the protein CASRPDRGRQPQHF.

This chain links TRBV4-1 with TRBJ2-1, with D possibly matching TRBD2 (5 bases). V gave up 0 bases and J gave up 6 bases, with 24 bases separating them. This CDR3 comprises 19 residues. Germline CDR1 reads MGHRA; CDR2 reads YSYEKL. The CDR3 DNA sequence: TGCGCCAGCAGCCAAGATGGTCTCCGCGGGTTGATGGGGAGCAATGAGCAGTTCTTC. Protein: CASSQDGLRGLMGSNEQFF.

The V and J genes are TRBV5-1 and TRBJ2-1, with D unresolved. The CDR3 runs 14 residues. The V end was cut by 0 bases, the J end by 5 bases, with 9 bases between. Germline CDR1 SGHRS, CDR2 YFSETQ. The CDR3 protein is CASSLVSVDNEQFF. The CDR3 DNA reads TGCGCCAGCAGCTTGGTGTCTGTTGACAATGAGCAGTTCTTC.

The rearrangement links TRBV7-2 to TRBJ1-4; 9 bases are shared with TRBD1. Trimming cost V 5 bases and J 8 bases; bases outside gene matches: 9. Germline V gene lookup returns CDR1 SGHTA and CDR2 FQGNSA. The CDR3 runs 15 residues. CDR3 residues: CASSRSGQGQEKLFF. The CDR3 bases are TGTGCCAGCAGCCGCTCGGGACAGGGACAAGAAAAACTGTTTTTT.

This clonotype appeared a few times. Here the CDR3 reads CASMGLQETQYF. The CDR3 nucleotides read TGTGCCAGCATGGGACTACAAGAGACCCAGTACTTC. V usage is TRBV7-8 and J usage is TRBJ2-5; 7 bases map to TRBD2. The V segment lost 7 bases and the J segment 2 bases; nucleotides outside the gene matches: 1. Germline CDR1 is SGHVS and CDR2 is FQNEAQ. This CDR3 has 12 amino acids. Full variable domain (missing parts from reference TRBV7-8 and TRBJ2-5): GAGVSQSPRYKVAKRGQDVALRCDPISGHVSLFWYQQALGQGPEFLTYFQNEAQLDKSGLPSDRFFAERPEGSVSTLKIQRTQQEDSAVYLCASMGLQETQYFGPGTRLLVL.

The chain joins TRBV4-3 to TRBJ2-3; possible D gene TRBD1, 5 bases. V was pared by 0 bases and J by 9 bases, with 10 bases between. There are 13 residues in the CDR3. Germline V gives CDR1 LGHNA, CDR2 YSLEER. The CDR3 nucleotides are TGCGCCAGCAGCCAAGATCCCACAGGAACGCAGTATTTT. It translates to CASSQDPTGTQYF.

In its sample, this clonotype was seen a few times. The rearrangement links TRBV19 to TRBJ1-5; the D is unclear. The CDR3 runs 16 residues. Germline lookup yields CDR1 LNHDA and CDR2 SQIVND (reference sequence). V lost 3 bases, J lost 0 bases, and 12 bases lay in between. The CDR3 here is CASSIQPGDSNQPQHF. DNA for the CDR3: TGTGCCAGTAGTATTCAGCCTGGGGATAGCAATCAGCCCCAGCATTTT.

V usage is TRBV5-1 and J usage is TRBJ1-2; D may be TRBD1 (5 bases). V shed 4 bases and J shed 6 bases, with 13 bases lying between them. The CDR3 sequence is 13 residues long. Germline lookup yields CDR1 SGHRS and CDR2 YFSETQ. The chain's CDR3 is CASSADSSNGYTF. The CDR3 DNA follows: TGCGCCAGCAGCGCAGACAGTAGTAATGGCTACACCTTC.

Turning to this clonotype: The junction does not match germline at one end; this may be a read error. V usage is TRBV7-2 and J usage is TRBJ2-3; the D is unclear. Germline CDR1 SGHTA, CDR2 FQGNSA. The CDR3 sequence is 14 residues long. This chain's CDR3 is CASILGLDADTQYF. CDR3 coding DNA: TGTGCTAGCATCTTAGGCCTAGATGCAGATACGCAGTATTTT.

CDR3: CASSQDLLTYEQYF. The DNA for the CDR3 is TGCGCCAGCAGCCAAGATCTCTTGACCTACGAGCAGTACTTC. The V and J genes are TRBV4-3 and TRBJ2-7; D is unclear. Trimming removed 0 bases from V and 2 bases from J, with 8 bases in between. The CDR3 spans 14 residues. Germline loops: CDR1 LGHNA, CDR2 YSLEER.

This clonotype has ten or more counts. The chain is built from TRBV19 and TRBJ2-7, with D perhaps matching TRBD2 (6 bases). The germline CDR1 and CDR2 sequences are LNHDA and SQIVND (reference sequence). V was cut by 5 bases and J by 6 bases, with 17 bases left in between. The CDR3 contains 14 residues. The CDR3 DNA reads TGTGCCAGTAGTGCGCGGGGCCGTTGGGGCGAGCAGTACTTC. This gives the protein CASSARGRWGEQYF.

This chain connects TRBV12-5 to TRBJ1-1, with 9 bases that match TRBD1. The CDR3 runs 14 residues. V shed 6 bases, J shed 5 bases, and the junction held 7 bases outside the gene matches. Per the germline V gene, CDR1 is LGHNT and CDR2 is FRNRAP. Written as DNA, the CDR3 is TGTGCTAGTGGCTCTGGACAGGGGAAGACTGAAGCTTTCTTT. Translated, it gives CASGSGQGKTEAFF.

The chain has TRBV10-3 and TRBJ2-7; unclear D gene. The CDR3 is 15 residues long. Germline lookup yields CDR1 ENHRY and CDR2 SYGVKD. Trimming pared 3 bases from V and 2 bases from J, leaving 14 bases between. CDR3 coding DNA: TGTGCCATCAGTGAAGGGCAGTTTGGGCCCTACGAGCAGTACTTC. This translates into CAISEGQFGPYEQYF.

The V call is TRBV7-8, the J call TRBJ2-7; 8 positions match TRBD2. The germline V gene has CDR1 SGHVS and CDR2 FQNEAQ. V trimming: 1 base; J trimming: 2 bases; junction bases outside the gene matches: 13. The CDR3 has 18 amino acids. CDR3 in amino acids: CASSLDASGLRTTYEQYV. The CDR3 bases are TGTGCCAGCAGCTTAGACGCTAGCGGGCTCCGAACCACCTACGAGCAGTACGTC.

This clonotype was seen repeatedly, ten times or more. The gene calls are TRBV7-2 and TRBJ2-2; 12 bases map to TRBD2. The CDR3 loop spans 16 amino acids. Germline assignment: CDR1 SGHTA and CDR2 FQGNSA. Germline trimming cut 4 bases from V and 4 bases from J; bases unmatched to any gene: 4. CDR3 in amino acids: CASSSSGRASTGELFF. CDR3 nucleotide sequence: TGTGCCAGCAGCTCTAGCGGGAGGGCCAGCACCGGGGAGCTGTTTTTT.

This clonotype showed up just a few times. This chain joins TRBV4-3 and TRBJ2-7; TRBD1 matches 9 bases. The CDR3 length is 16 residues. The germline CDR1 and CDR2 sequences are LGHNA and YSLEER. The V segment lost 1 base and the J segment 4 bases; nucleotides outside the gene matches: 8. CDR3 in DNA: TGCGCCAGCAGCCAAGCCCCGGGACAGGGACCGTACGAGCAGTACTTC. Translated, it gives CASSQAPGQGPYEQYF.